Below, 26 T cell receptor beta chains from the same sample are listed, as sequenced in a study of CD4 T cells in relation to SARS-CoV-2 and coronaviruses. Before the COVID-19 pandemic, during about 2010-2018, CD4+ T cells were taken from unexposed donors. CD4+ T cells were isolated from the cells after more than 8 days of culture. Their target antigens are unknown. Some clones are missing from TCRdb's copy, which holds only in-frame ones; the method was immunoSEQ multiplex PCR. The table shows about 24,000 clones, with around 79% occurring only once. Sequenced sample: CD4+ T cells from PBMCs, cultured in vitro. The receptor source for this set is a human donor in good health.

This chain joins TRBV6-1 and TRBJ1-1; D ambiguous. Trimming shortened V by 0 bases and J by 3 bases, and 8 bases separated the two germline ends. Germline-derived CDR1 and CDR2 are MNHNS and SASEGT. The CDR3 sequence is 14 residues long. This CDR3 reads CASSEAGRDTEAFF. CDR3 coding DNA: TGTGCCAGCAGTGAAGCCGGTCGGGACACTGAAGCTTTCTTT.

The chain joins TRBV7-2 to TRBJ2-5; D perhaps matches TRBD2 (5 bases). Germline V gene lookup returns CDR1 SGHTA and CDR2 FQGNSA. Trimming pared 3 bases from V and 1 base from J, leaving 9 bases between. This CDR3 contains 14 residues. The CDR3: CASSLGSAQETQYF. The CDR3 DNA is TGTGCCAGCAGCTTGGGTAGCGCCCAAGAGACCCAGTACTTC.

J is TRBJ1-5 and V is TRBV3-1 (or the pseudogene TRBV3-2); D unclear. V was cut by 1 base and J by 3 bases, with 10 bases left in between. The CDR3 has 15 amino acids. Germline V gene lookup returns CDR1 LGHDT and CDR2 YNNKEL (reference sequence). CDR3 nucleotide sequence: TGTGCCAGCAGCCAAGGGCCCTCTCCCAATCAGCCCCAGCATTTT. This gives the protein CASSQGPSPNQPQHF.

The rearrangement joins TRBV11-1 to TRBJ2-1; 8 bases are shared with TRBD2. V gave up 5 bases and J gave up 6 bases; unmatched junction bases: 9. CDR1 is SGHAT, CDR2 FQDESV, per germline (reference sequence). This CDR3 spans 15 amino acids. CDR3 in DNA: TGTGCCAGCAGCCCACGGGAGGGAGGGTCCAATGAGCAGTTCTTC. Protein: CASSPREGGSNEQFF.

In its sample, this clone was seen a few times. CDR3: CASSLEVAGGPGNEQYF. CDR3 nucleotides: TGTGCCAGCAGTTTAGAGGTTGCGGGAGGTCCTGGAAACGAGCAGTACTTC. V and J are TRBV27 and TRBJ2-7; TRBD2 agrees at 8 bases. The germline V gene has CDR1 MNHEY and CDR2 SMNVEV (reference sequence). Losses at the gene ends were 2 bases for V and 5 bases for J; bases not matched to a gene: 14. CDR3 size: 17 residues.

This rearrangement joins TRBV19 to TRBJ2-7; 7 bases align to TRBD1. J was trimmed by 7 bases and V by 4 bases; bases with no gene match: 10. This CDR3 contains 14 residues. Looked up from germline, CDR1 is LNHDA and CDR2 is SQIVND (reference sequence). The chain's CDR3 is CASSKDRTLGEQYF. The CDR3 nucleotides read TGTGCCAGTAGTAAGGACAGGACCCTAGGGGAGCAGTACTTC.

V usage is TRBV24-1 and J usage is TRBJ2-5; TRBD1 matches at 8 bases. In germline, CDR1 is KGHDR, CDR2 SFDVKD. This CDR3 is built from 17 residues. With V trimmed by 2 bases and J by 5 bases, 12 bases remained unmatched. This CDR3 reads CATSDSSPTGAYETQYF. In DNA, the CDR3 is TGTGCCACCAGTGATTCGAGCCCGACAGGGGCGTACGAGACCCAGTACTTC.

CDR3 region: CASSSGTATDTQYF. As DNA, the CDR3 is TGCGCCAGCAGCTCAGGGACAGCCACAGATACGCAGTATTTT. The V call is TRBV5-1, the J call TRBJ2-3; 7 bases agree with TRBD1. Germline-derived CDR1 and CDR2 are SGHRS and YFSETQ. The V and J ends lost 3 bases and 2 bases, in that order; junction bases with no gene match: 3. This CDR3 is 14 amino acids long.

This rearrangement joins TRBV10-3 to TRBJ1-5, with D perhaps matching TRBD1 (6 bases). V lost 6 bases to trimming and J lost 4 bases, with 10 bases between them. CDR1 and CDR2 from the germline V gene are ENHRY and SYGVKD. This CDR3 region has 13 residues. CDR3 coding DNA: TGTGCCATCAGACAGGGCCTAAATCAGCCCCAGCATTTT. It codes for CAIRQGLNQPQHF.

The V call is TRBV7-3, the J call TRBJ2-7; 8 positions match TRBD2. Trimming took 5 bases from V and 4 from J; bases not matched to a gene: 7. Germline CDR1 and CDR2: SGHTA and FQGTGA. The length of the CDR3 is 14 residues. As DNA, the CDR3 is TGTGCCAGCAGCCCCGGGAGCGGGAGTTACGAGCAGTACTTC. As protein: CASSPGSGSYEQYF.

V is TRBV6-4 and J is TRBJ1-5; no definite D call. CDR3 length: 11 amino acids. V was pared by 4 bases and J by 11 bases, with 9 bases between. The germline gives CDR1 MRHNA, CDR2 SNTAGT. Here the CDR3 DNA reads TGTGCCAGCAGTGCCTCAGGAGCCCAGCATTTT. This sequence encodes CASSASGAQHF.

This clone turned up a few times. The gene calls are TRBV6-1 and TRBJ2-7; D is possibly TRBD2 (6 bases). V was shortened by 3 bases and J by 2 bases, with 17 bases between the two germline ends. In germline, CDR1 is MNHNS, CDR2 SASEGT. The CDR3 extends over 16 amino acids. CDR3 bases: TGTGCCAGCAGTGAGAGTGTGGGTAGCGGACCCTACGAGCAGTACTTC. Translation: CASSESVGSGPYEQYF.

The rearrangement uses TRBV11-1 and TRBJ1-3; D unresolved. The CDR3 runs 15 residues. The V gene lost 3 bases and the J gene lost 0 bases, with 9 bases spanning the gap. Germline V gene data show CDR1 as SGHAT and CDR2 as FQDESV (reference sequence). The CDR3 region has the DNA TGTGCCAGCAGCTTGCCGCTTGACTCTGGAAACACCATATATTTT. It yields the protein CASSLPLDSGNTIYF.

The chain couples TRBV27 to TRBJ1-2; possible D gene TRBD1, 5 bases. V lost 2 bases and J 5 bases, leaving 9 bases between the germline ends. Per germline, CDR1 MNHEY and CDR2 SMNVEV (reference sequence). The CDR3 contains 13 residues. The CDR3 region is CASSLRGDYGYTF. CDR3 nucleotide sequence: TGTGCCAGCAGTTTACGGGGCGATTATGGCTACACCTTC.

This clone was seen only once. J is TRBJ2-3 and V is TRBV28, with no clear D. CDR1 is MDHEN, CDR2 SYDVKM, per germline. The CDR3 sequence is 13 residues long. The ends were cut back, 6 bases at V and 2 bases at J, with 9 bases in the middle. The CDR3 loop is CASSPTDTDTQYF. The DNA of the CDR3 is TGTGCCAGCAGCCCAACCGACACAGATACGCAGTATTTT.

A single count supports this clone. The chain couples TRBV15 to TRBJ1-1; 10 bases fit TRBD1. Germline assignment: CDR1 LNHNV and CDR2 YYDKDF (reference sequence). J lost 1 base, V lost 5 bases, and 4 bases had no gene match. CDR3 length equals 15 residues. CDR3 protein: CATSPWTGGNTEAFF. The CDR3 bases are TGTGCCACCAGCCCCTGGACAGGGGGGAACACTGAAGCTTTCTTT.

The chain links TRBV2 to TRBJ1-3; the D is unclear. Per the germline V gene, CDR1 is SNHLY and CDR2 is FYNNEI. CDR3 length equals 12 residues. Trimming removed 6 bases at V and 4 bases at J, with 7 bases between. CDR3 protein: CASRQGGNTIYF. In DNA form, the CDR3 reads TGTGCCAGCAGGCAAGGGGGAAACACCATATATTTT.

In its sample, this clone was seen once. The chain couples TRBV24-1 to TRBJ2-2; 13 bases line up with TRBD2. Germline lookup yields CDR1 KGHDR and CDR2 SFDVKD. Trimming cost V 2 bases and J 5 bases; bases outside gene matches: 1. CDR3 length equals 16 residues. This chain's CDR3 is CATSDWTSGSTGELFF. Written as DNA, the CDR3 is TGTGCCACCAGTGATTGGACTAGCGGGAGTACCGGGGAGCTGTTTTTT.

This chain uses TRBV6-1 with TRBJ1-5; D is unclear. V was pared by 2 bases and J by 7 bases, with 6 bases between. The length of the CDR3 is 12 residues. Per germline, CDR1 MNHNS and CDR2 SASEGT. CDR3 sequence: CASSEPGQPQHF. The DNA for the CDR3 is TGTGCCAGCAGTGAACCGGGGCAGCCCCAGCATTTT.

This chain connects TRBV24-1 to TRBJ1-3; D ambiguous. Germline loops: CDR1 KGHDR, CDR2 SFDVKD. Trimming took off 4 bases at V and 0 bases at J, with 9 bases between the two ends. The CDR3 loop spans 15 amino acids. CDR3 residues: CATSDGLNSGNTIYF. The CDR3 DNA reads TGTGCCACCAGTGACGGACTTAACTCTGGAAACACCATATATTTT.

This chain connects TRBV5-1 to TRBJ1-1, with TRBD1 matching 9 bases. Germline loops: CDR1 SGHRS, CDR2 YFSETQ. V shed 0 bases, J shed 0 bases, and the junction held 0 bases outside the gene matches. The CDR3 runs 15 residues. The CDR3 here is CASSLGTGVNTEAFF. The CDR3 DNA sequence: TGCGCCAGCAGCTTGGGGACAGGGGTGAACACTGAAGCTTTCTTT.

The gene calls are TRBV4-1 and TRBJ1-4; D call uncertain. V dropped 0 bases and J dropped 2 bases, with 4 bases sitting between them. The CDR3 runs to 14 residues. From germline, CDR1 is MGHRA and CDR2 YSYEKL. CDR3 protein: CASSQDGTNEKLFF. The CDR3 nucleotides are TGCGCCAGCAGCCAAGATGGGACTAATGAAAAACTGTTTTTT.

The chain carries TRBV18 and TRBJ2-1, with D hard to call. Trimming took 3 bases from V and 8 from J, leaving 11 bases between them. Germline V lookup: CDR1 KGHSH, CDR2 LQKENI. The CDR3 runs 13 residues. The CDR3 coding sequence is TGTGCCAGCTCACCTAGGCCCCTCGATGAGCAGTTCTTC. Protein sequence: CASSPRPLDEQFF.

V and J are TRBV7-8 and TRBJ2-5; no clear D. CDR3 length equals 13 residues. Between the trimmed V and J ends, which lost 2 bases and 1 base, there was a span of 5 bases. CDR1 and CDR2 from the germline V gene are SGHVS and FQNEAQ. Here the CDR3 reads CASSLTLQETQYF. The CDR3 DNA follows: TGTGCCAGCAGCTTAACGCTCCAAGAGACCCAGTACTTC.

The sample holds one count of this clone. The rearrangement joins TRBV5-1 to TRBJ1-3; 9 positions match TRBD1. Germline lookup yields CDR1 SGHRS and CDR2 YFSETQ. The ends lost 2 bases at V and 3 bases at J; junction bases unmatched: 6. This CDR3 has 16 residues. Here the CDR3 reads CASSLTGTGFGNTIYF. In DNA form, the CDR3 reads TGCGCCAGCAGCTTAACCGGGACAGGGTTTGGAAACACCATATATTTT.

The chain links TRBV7-9 to TRBJ2-5; perhaps TRBD2 as D (6 bases). Germline CDR1 reads SEHNR; CDR2 reads FQNEAQ (reference sequence). Trimming took off 1 base at V and 3 bases at J, with 15 bases between the two ends. The CDR3 has 16 residues. The CDR3 protein is CASSLGVPGRKETQYF. CDR3 nucleotides: TGTGCCAGCAGCTTAGGTGTTCCCGGGAGAAAAGAGACCCAGTACTTC.